The clone carrying this T cell receptor (beta chain) occurred a few times. No antigen is known for it. This sample was taken from a study of response to subunit inactivated influenza vaccine. TCRdb reprocessed the RT-PCR reads via MiXCR and lists one record per CDR3 protein. The data hold around 180,000 distinct CDR3 sequences, with around 9.2% observed a single time. Study-wide results and limits: Researchers suggested that each seasonal influenza vaccination recruits few new T cells.

Specimen: non-naive T cells sorted from PBMCs, collected on the day of vaccination. The receptor was isolated from a man aged 50 or older who received an inactivated influenza vaccine.

In DNA form, the CDR3 reads TGTGCCAGCAGTGAAAGAGGGGTCGCCTACGAGCAGTACTTC. Translation gives CASSERGVAYEQYF. The chain has TRBV6-1 and TRBJ2-7; either TRBD1 or TRBD2 may supply D (5 bases each). Germline CDR1 MNHNS, CDR2 SASEGT. There are 14 residues in the CDR3. V lost 2 bases and J 2 bases, leaving 10 bases between the germline ends.